Following are 8 T cell receptor beta chains from one sample sequenced in a study of CD8 T cells in ankylosing spondylitis. Each CDR3 protein gets one entry after TCRdb re-called the 5' RACE reads with MiXCR. The sample yields 200,000 to 300,000 distinct CDR3 sequences, around 25% seen once. Sequencing was carried out using blood, either unsorted or a sorted T cell fraction (not recorded which). Receptor source: a male donor with ankylosing spondylitis or in good health (not recorded which).

The chain carries TRBV10-3 and TRBJ1-5; D ambiguous. This CDR3 is built from 14 residues. The ends were cut back, 3 bases at V and 0 bases at J, with 6 bases in the middle. Germline CDR1 and CDR2: ENHRY and SYGVKD. Here the CDR3 DNA reads TGTGCCATCAGTGAAGGCGGTAGCAATCAGCCCCAGCATTTT. Its translation: CAISEGGSNQPQHF.

This clonotype was seen a single time. The CDR3 reads CSAILARGLGSHNEQFF. The CDR3 DNA reads TGCAGTGCTATCCTCGCCAGGGGTTTAGGTTCCCACAATGAGCAGTTCTTC. The chain joins TRBV20-1 to TRBJ2-1, with a possible D match to TRBD1 (6 bases). Trimming cost V 4 bases and J 5 bases, with 24 bases left between them. The V gene's germline CDR1 is DFQATT and CDR2 SNEGSKA (reference sequence). The CDR3 runs to 17 residues.

This clonotype came up a few times. The CDR3 loop is CSARRGAPSYEQYF. In nucleotides, the CDR3 is TGCAGTGCGAGACGGGGGGCGCCCTCCTACGAGCAGTACTTC. The gene calls are TRBV20-1 and TRBJ2-7; TRBD2 might be the D (7 bases). The V and J ends lost 6 bases and 0 bases respectively, with 15 bases between them. Per the germline V gene, CDR1 is DFQATT and CDR2 is SNEGSKA (reference sequence). The CDR3 totals 14 residues.

J is TRBJ1-2 and V is TRBV18, with 7 bases aligning to TRBD1. Unmatched junction bases numbered 7, after V lost 0 bases and J lost 12 bases. CDR3 length equals 13 residues. The germline V gene has CDR1 KGHSH and CDR2 LQKENI. CDR3 bases: TGTGCCAGCTCACCACCCGACAGGGCGCATGACACCTTC. Amino acid sequence: CASSPPDRAHDTF.

V and J are TRBV5-1 and TRBJ2-7; D is perhaps TRBD2 (5 bases). The CDR3 has 15 amino acids. Germline CDR1 SGHRS, CDR2 YFSETQ. Trimming stripped 5 bases from V and 1 base from J, with 16 bases between. CDR3: CASSYNSGMSYEQYF. As DNA, the CDR3 is TGCGCCAGCAGTTACAACTCCGGGATGTCCTACGAGCAGTACTTC.

This clonotype was counted many times. Here the CDR3 reads CASSLSGGGNEQFF. CDR3 nucleotide sequence: TGTGCCAGCAGCTTATCAGGGGGCGGGAATGAGCAGTTCTTC. The chain uses TRBV12-3 or TRBV12-4 and TRBJ2-1, with 8 bases lining up with TRBD1. The V and J ends lost 6 bases and 7 bases, in that order; junction bases with no gene match: 8. CDR3 size: 14 residues.

This clonotype has more than one count but fewer than ten. The chain joins TRBV12-3 or TRBV12-4 to TRBJ1-6, with D maybe TRBD1 (5 bases). V lost 6 bases to trimming and J lost 1 base, with 16 bases between them. The CDR3 totals 17 residues. This chain's CDR3 is CASSAGSIWSYNSPLHF. The CDR3 DNA is TGTGCCAGCAGCGCAGGGAGCATATGGTCCTATAATTCACCCCTCCACTTT.

The chain carries TRBV29-1 and TRBJ2-7; 11 bases map to TRBD1. With 6 bases clipped from V and 5 bases from J, the junction kept 3 bases outside the gene matches. This CDR3 spans 12 amino acids. Germline CDR1 and CDR2: SQVTM and ANQGSEA. The CDR3 nucleotides read TGCAGCGTCGGGACAGGGGGGGACGAGCAGTACTTC. Translation: CSVGTGGDEQYF.